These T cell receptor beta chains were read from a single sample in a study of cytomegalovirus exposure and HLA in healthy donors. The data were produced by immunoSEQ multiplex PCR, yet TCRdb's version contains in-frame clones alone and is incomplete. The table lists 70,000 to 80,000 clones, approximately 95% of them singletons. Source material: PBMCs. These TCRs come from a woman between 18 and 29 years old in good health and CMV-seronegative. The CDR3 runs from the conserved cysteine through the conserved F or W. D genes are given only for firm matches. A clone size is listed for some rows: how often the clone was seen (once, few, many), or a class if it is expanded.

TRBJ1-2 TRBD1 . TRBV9 TGTGCCAGCAGCGTGTCCCGGGACAGGGTAATCTATGGCTACACCTTC CASSVSRDRVIYGYTF
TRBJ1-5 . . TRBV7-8 TGTGCCAGCAGCTTAGGCAGGGATCTGGGTCAGCCCCAGCATTTT CASSLGRDLGQPQHF
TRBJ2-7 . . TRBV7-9 TGTGCCAGCAGCCAAAGGGAGTTGCTCTCCTACGAGCAGTACTTC CASSQRELLSYEQYF
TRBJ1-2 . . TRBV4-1 TGCGCCAGCAGCCAGGAGGACAGCCTTAACTATGGCTACACCTTC CASSQEDSLNYGYTF
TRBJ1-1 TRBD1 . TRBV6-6 TGTGCCAGCAGACGCGGGACAGTGAACACTGAAGCTTTCTTT CASRRGTVNTEAFF
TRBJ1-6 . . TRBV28 TGTGCCAGCAGTTTAAGACCAGGAACAGGGATAGCATCCTATAATTCACCCCTCCACTTT CASSLRPGTGIASYNSPLHF
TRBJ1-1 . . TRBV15 TGTGCCACCCGCCCCGGGTTAGGAGGTAACGCTGAAGCTTTCTTT CATRPGLGGNAEAFF
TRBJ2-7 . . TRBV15 TGTGCCACCAGCAGATTACCAGGGGAATCGTACGAGCAGTACTTC CATSRLPGESYEQYF
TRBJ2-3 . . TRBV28 TGTGCCAGCAGCGTCCTAGTAACTGGATCCACAGATACGCAGTATTTT CASSVLVTGSTDTQYF
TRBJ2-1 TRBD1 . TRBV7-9 TGTGCCAGCAGCTTGGGACAGGGTTCGAATGAGCAGTTCTTC CASSLGQGSNEQFF
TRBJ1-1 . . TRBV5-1 TGCGCCAGCAGCTTGGGTTCAGGGGTATTAGCTTTCTTT CASSLGSGVLAFF
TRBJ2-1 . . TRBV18 TGTGCCAGCTCACCGTTCGGGGACTACAATGAGCAGTTCTTC CASSPFGDYNEQFF
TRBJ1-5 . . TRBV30 TGTGCCTGGAGTCTTGAGGATCAGCCCCAGCATTTT CAWSLEDQPQHF
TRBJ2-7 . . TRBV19 TGTGCCAGTAGACTGGGGGGACAGAGCTCCTACGAGCAGTACTTC CASRLGGQSSYEQYF
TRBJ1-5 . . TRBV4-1 TGCGCCAGCAGCCAAGATTGGTCCCCGGATGGACTCAATCAGCCCCAGCATTTT CASSQDWSPDGLNQPQHF
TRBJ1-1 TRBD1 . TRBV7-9 TGTGCCAGCAGCATAAGACAGGGCCCGAACACTGAAGCTTTCTTT CASSIRQGPNTEAFF
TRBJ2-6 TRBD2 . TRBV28 TGTGCCAGCAGTTCGGCGTGGCTAGCGGGAGAAGCTGGGGCCAACGTCCTGACTTTC CASSSAWLAGEAGANVLTF
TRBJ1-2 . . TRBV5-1 TGCGCCAGCAGCTTCGGGGGAAATGGCTACACCTTC CASSFGGNGYTF
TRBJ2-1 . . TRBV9 TGTGCCAGCAGCCGGAGGGAGTCCTACAATGAGCAGTTCTTC CASSRRESYNEQFF
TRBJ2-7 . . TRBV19 TGTGCCAGTAGCTGGGACAATACCTACGAGCAGTACTTC CASSWDNTYEQYF
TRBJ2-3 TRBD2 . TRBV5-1 TGCGCCAGCAGCTTGGCCGGGGCTAGCGGGAGGGCCTCGTATAAAACAGATACGCAGTATTTT CASSLAGASGRASYKTDTQYF
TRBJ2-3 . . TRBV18 TGTGCCAGCTCACCATCGGAGCAGACCTGGGATACGCAGTATTTT CASSPSEQTWDTQYF
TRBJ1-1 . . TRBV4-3 TGCGCCAGCAGCCAAGAACCCACAGGCGGCACTGAAGCTTTCTTT CASSQEPTGGTEAFF
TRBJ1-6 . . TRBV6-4 TGTGCCAGCAGTGAGAACAGAGAATATTCACCCCTCCACTTT CASSENREYSPLHF
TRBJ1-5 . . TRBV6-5 TGTGCCAGCAGTTATGGAGGAAATCAGCCCCAGCATTTT CASSYGGNQPQHF
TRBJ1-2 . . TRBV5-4 TGTGCCAGCAGCTTGGACAGGAGAGACTATGGCTACACCTTC CASSLDRRDYGYTF
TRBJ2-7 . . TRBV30 TGTGCCTGGAGTCGGTTCTACGAGCAGTACTTC CAWSRFYEQYF
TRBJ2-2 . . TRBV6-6 TGTGCCAGCAGTTACCAGAGGGTGAACACCGGGGAGCTGTTTTTT CASSYQRVNTGELFF
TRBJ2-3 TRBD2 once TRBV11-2 TGTGCCAGCAGCTCGACGACTAGCGGGGCCCGCAATACGCAGTATTTT CASSSTTSGARNTQYF
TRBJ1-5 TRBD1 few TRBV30 TGTGCCTGGAGTGCCAACAGGGGGGGTCAGCCCCAGCATTTT CAWSANRGGQPQHF
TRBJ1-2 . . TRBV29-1 TGCAGCGTTGACGACGGGACTGAGCTCTATGGCTACACCTTC CSVDDGTELYGYTF
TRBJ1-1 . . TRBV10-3 TGTGCCATCAGTGGAGGACAGCACACTGAAGCTTTCTTT CAISGGQHTEAFF
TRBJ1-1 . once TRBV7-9 TGTGCCAGCAGTCGCAGGAATCCCTTTGAAGCTTTCTTT CASSRRNPFEAFF
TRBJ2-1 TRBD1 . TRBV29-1 TGCAGCGTTGCACGGACAGGGGGAAGGGACTACAATGAGCAGTTCTTC CSVARTGGRDYNEQFF
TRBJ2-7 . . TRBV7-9 TGTGCCAGCAGCTCCCGGACTACTCCCTACGAGCAGTACTTC CASSSRTTPYEQYF
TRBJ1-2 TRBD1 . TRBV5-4 TGTGCCAGCAGCTTTCAGGGGGCCCTCAACTATGGCTACACCTTC CASSFQGALNYGYTF
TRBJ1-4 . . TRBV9 TGTGCCAGCAGCGTAGGGACAGTCGGTGAAAAACTGTTTTTT CASSVGTVGEKLFF
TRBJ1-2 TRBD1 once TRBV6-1 TGTGCCAGCAGGAGACAGGGGCACTATGGCTACACCTTC CASRRQGHYGYTF
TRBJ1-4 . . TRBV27 TGTCTTCCGGGGGGGGCGAATGAAAAACTGTTTTTT CLPGGANEKLFF
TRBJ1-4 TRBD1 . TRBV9 TGTGCCAGCGGGGACAGGGGGTCTAATGAAAAACTGTTTTTT CASGDRGSNEKLFF
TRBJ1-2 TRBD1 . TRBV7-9 TGTGCCAGCAGCTTAGTGTCGCGGACAGGATTTGATGGCTACACCTTC CASSLVSRTGFDGYTF
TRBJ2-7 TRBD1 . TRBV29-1 TGCAGCGTTGTAGGACAGGGGGCCCCCTACGAGCAGTACTTC CSVVGQGAPYEQYF
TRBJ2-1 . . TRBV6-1 TGTGCCAGCAGTGTGACCTTGGGGGGTTCAACAACCTACAATGAGCAGTTCTTC CASSVTLGGSTTYNEQFF
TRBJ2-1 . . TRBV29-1 TGCAGCGTAGGAGGGGCCGGGGATGAGCAGTTCTTC CSVGGAGDEQFF
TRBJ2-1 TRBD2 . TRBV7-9 TGTGCCAGCAGCTTAGTGGCGGGGGGGCCAGGCAATGAGCAGTTCTTC CASSLVAGGPGNEQFF
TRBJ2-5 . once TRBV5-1 TGCGCCAGCTCGATTAGAGGAGAGTACCAAGAGACCCAGTACTTC CASSIRGEYQETQYF
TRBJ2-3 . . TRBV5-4 TGTGCCAGCAGCTTGGACAGGGTTTCAGATACGCAGTATTTT CASSLDRVSDTQYF
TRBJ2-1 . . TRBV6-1 TGTGCCAGCAGTTCGGCACCAGGCTATGAGCAGTTCTTC CASSSAPGYEQFF